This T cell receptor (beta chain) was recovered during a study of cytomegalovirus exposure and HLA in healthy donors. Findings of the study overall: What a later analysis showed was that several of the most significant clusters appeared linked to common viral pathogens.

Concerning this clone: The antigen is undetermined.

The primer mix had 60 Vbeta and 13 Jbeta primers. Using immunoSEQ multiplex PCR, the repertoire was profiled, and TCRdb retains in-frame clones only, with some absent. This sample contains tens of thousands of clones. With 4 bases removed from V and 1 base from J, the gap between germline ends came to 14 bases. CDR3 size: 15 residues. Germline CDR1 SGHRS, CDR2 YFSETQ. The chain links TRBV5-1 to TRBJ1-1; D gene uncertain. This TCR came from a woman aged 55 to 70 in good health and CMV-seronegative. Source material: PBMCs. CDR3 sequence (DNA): TGCGCCAGCAGCCGGGAGGGTAACACGAACACTGAAGCTTTCTTT. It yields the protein CASSREGNTNTEAFF.